This T cell receptor beta chain emerged from a study of blood T cell repertoires in COVID-19 (TCRdb year 2020). Some background on the complete study: Samples covering the acute and convalescent phases of COVID-19 were provided by collaborators in the United States, Italy and Spain. The prospective study material was composed of cDNA or gDNA derived from T cells, B-cell-depleted T cells, or PBMCs. Deeply sampled blood TCRbeta repertoires from subjects exposed to, actively infected with, or recovered from COVID-19 were included in the dataset. The repertoires were released in a freely available public database intended as a resource for research on the immune response to SARS-CoV-2. The samples were drawn from two sources: the first 160 participants of the ongoing ImmuneRACE study, and 1,000 to 1,500 subjects contributed by 6 global collaborators. Sample metadata almost always included a de-identified subject ID, COVID-19 status, age in years and sex. Where available, HLA class I and class II types were obtained from metadata supplied by the sample provider rather than from assay-based typing.

Findings and caveats that apply to the study as a whole: Clinical and demographic metadata were provided uncurated, with the amount varying by source and participant.

Remarks on this clone: Its binding antigen is unknown. No base quality information exists; no much larger clone differs at one position.

The V and J ends are trimmed by 9 bases and 3 bases, leaving 15 bases between them. Sequences LNHDA (CDR1) and SQIVND (CDR2) are obtained from the germline V gene (reference sequence). The CDR3 contains 14 residues, cysteine and phenylalanine counted. Here the CDR3 DNA is all that survives: 42 bases in frame from base 1. Whole blood was collected in K2EDTA tubes by collaborating institutions according to the institutions' own protocols. For TCRbeta analysis, collaborators shipped samples in one of three forms: frozen whole blood, isolated PBMCs, or DNA extracted from either of those sample types. TCRbeta CDR3 regions were amplified from genomic DNA by means of the immunoSEQ Assay, a bias-controlled multiplex PCR. As for how the authors treated the data: Within the assay, amplification of reference gene primers was used to estimate how many nucleated cells each sample contained. To quantify the absolute abundance of each unique TCRbeta CDR3 rearrangement, sequence reads were collapsed and filtered. For each sample, productive Simpson clonality was calculated as the square root of Simpson's diversity index over productive rearrangements. Entries here come from immuneACCESS through TCRdb and include only in-frame sequences with V and J called. Some clones fail to appear in such tables; in the studies checked, an unresolved V gene covers under half of the shortfall, and the cause of the remainder is unknown. V and J calls and clone size are given by that table; D and trimming were obtained from the DNA. Recorded for this sample are around 170,000 clones; approximately 90% of them occurred a single time. The ten largest clones capture around a quarter of the sample.

The rearrangement joined TRBV19 to TRBJ1-3; no D gene is confidently identified. The sequence was collected from a man between 60 and 70 years old with acute or convalescent COVID-19. The material sequenced was peripheral blood. CDR3 region: CASSLGPLGNTIYF. At the DNA level, the sequence is TGTGCCAGCTCACTGGGCCCCCTTGGAAACACCATATATTTT. Supplemented by the reference TRBV19 and TRBJ1-3 proteins around the CDR3, the complete variable domain is DGGITQSPKYLFRKEGQNVTLSCEQNLNHDAMYWYRQDPGQGLRLIYYSQIVNDFQKGDIAEGYSVSREKKESFPLTVTSAQKNPTAFYLCASSLGPLGNTIYFGEGSWLTVV.